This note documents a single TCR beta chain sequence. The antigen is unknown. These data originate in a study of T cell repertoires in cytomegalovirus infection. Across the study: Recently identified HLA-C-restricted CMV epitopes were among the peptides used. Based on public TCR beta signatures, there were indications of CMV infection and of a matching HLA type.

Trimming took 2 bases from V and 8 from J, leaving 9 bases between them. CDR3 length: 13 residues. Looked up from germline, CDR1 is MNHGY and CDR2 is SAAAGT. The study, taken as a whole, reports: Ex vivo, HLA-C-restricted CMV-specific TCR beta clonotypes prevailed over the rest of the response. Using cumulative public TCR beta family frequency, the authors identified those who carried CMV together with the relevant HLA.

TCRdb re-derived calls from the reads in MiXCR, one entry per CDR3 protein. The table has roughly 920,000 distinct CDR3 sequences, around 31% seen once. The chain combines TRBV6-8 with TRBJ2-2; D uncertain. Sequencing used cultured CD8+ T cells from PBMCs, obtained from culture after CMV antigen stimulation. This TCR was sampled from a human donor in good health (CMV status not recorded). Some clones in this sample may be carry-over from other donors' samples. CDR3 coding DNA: TGTGCCAGCAGTTACCGAGCTGAAGGGGAGCTGTTTTTT. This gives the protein CASSYRAEGELFF.